This T cell receptor (beta chain) was captured by sequencing in a study of blood T cell repertoires in COVID-19. Study context: Material from acute and convalescent COVID-19 was sourced from the United States, Italy and Spain.

V lost 2 bases and J lost 4, with 12 bases in between. The CDR3 extends over 14 amino acids. Profiling relied on immunoSEQ multiplex PCR, and the TCRdb table lists in-frame clones only, not all of them. The sample lists 150,000 to 200,000 clones, 75% to 85% occurring once. The clonotype comes from a human donor in a cohort sampled during active COVID-19. Sequenced input: peripheral blood. This sequence joins TRBV5-7 and TRBJ2-5, with D tentatively TRBD2 (5 bases). TRBV5-7 is an open reading frame whose function is uncertain. CDR3 nucleotides: TGTGCCAGCAGCTTAAGGACTCCTTTAGAGACCCAGTACTTC. Amino acids: CASSLRTPLETQYF.